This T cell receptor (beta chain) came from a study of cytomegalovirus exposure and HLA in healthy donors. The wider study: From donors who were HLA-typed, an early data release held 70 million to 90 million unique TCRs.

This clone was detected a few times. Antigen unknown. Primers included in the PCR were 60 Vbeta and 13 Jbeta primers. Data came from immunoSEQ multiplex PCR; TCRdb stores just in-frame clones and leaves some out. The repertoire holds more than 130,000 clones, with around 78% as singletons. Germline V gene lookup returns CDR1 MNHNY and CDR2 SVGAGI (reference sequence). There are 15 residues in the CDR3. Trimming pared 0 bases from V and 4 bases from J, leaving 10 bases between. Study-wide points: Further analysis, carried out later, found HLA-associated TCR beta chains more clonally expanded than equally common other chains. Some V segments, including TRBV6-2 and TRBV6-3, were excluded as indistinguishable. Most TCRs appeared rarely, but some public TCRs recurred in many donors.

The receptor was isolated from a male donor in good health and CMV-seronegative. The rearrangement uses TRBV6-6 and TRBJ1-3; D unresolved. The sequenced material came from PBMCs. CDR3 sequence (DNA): TGTGCCAGCAGTTACTCGACACGGCAGGGAAACACCATATATTTT. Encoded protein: CASSYSTRQGNTIYF.